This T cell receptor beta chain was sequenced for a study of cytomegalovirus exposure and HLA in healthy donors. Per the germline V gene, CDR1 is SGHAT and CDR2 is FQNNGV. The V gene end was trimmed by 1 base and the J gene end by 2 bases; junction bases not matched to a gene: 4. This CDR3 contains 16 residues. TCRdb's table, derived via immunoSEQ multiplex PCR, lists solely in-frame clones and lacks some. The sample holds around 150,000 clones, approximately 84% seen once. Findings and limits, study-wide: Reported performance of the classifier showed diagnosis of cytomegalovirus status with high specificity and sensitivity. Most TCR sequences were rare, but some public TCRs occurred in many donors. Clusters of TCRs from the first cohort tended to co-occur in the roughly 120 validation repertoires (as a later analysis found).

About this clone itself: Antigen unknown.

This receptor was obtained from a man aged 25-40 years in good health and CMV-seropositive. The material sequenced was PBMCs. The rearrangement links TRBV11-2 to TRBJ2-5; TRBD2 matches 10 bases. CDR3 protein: CASSLGSGGGQETQYF. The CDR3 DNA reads TGTGCCAGCAGCTTAGGGAGCGGGGGGGGTCAAGAGACCCAGTACTTC. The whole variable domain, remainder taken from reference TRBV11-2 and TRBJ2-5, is EAGVAQSPRYKIIEKRQSVAFWCNPISGHATLYWYQQILGQGPKLLIQFQNNGVVDDSQLPKDRFSAERLKGVDSTLKIQPAKLEDSAVYLCASSLGSGGGQETQYFGPGTRLLVL.